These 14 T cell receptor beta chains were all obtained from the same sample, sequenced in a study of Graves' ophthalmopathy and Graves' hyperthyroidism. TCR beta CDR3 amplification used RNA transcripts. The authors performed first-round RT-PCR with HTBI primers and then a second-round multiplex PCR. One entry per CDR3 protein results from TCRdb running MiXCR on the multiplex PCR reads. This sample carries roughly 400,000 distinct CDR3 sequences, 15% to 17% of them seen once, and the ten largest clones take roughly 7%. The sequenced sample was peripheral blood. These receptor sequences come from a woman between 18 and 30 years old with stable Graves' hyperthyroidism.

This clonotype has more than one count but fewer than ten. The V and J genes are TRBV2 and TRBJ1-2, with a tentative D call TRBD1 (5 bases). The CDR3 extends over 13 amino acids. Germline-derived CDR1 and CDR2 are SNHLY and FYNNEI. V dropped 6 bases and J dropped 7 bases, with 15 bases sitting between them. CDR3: CASRATTVPGYTF. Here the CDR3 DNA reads TGTGCCAGCAGGGCGACGACAGTTCCTGGCTACACCTTC.

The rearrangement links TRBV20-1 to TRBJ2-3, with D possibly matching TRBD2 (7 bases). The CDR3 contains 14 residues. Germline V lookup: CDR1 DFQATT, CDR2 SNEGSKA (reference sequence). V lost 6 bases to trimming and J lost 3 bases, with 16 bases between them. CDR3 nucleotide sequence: TGCAGTGCCAGGGAGGGGGGGCCAACAGATACGCAGTATTTT. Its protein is CSAREGGPTDTQYF.

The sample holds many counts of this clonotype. CDR3 in amino acids: CASKPLRGGVNTEAFF. The CDR3 DNA is TGTGCCAGCAAGCCACTCAGGGGGGGCGTGAACACTGAAGCTTTCTTT. The chain employs TRBV6-1 and TRBJ1-1, with 7 bases identical to TRBD1. V lost 7 bases, J lost 0 bases, and 11 bases stayed unmatched. CDR1 is MNHNS and CDR2 is SASEGT in the germline V gene. The CDR3 is 16 amino acids.

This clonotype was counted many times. CDR3 in DNA: TGCGCCAGCAGCCAAGCAGGGGCGCCCCTCTACGAGCAGTACTTC. The encoded protein is CASSQAGAPLYEQYF. The chain combines TRBV4-1 with TRBJ2-7; a possible D gene is TRBD1 (6 bases). Germline V lookup: CDR1 MGHRA, CDR2 YSYEKL. This CDR3 contains 15 residues. V was clipped by 1 base and J by 3 bases, with 13 bases between them.

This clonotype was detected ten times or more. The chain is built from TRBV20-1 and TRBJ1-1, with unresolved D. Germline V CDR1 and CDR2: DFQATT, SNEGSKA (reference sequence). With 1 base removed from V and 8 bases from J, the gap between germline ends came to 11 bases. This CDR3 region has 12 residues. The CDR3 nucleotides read TGCAGTGCTAGAGGGGAGGGATCAGAAGCTTTCTTT. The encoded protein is CSARGEGSEAFF.

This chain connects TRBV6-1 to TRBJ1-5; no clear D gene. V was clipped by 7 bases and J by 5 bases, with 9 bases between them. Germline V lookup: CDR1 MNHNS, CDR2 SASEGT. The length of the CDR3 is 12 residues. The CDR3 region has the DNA TGTGCCAGCATAGAAGGCGATCAGCCCCAGCATTTT. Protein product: CASIEGDQPQHF.

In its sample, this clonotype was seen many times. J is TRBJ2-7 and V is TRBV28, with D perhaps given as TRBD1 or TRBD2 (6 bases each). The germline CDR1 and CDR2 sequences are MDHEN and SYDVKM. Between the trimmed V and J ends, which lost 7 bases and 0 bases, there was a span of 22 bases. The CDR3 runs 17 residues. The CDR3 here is CASTRRDIRRSSYEQYF. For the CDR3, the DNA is TGTGCCAGCACCCGGAGGGACATTCGCCGCAGCTCCTACGAGCAGTACTTC.

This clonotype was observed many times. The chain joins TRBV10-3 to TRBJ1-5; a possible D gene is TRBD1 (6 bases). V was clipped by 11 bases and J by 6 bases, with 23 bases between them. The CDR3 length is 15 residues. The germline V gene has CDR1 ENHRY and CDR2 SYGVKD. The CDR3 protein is CAGKTQGTICQPQHF. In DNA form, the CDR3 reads TGTGCCGGAAAAACGCAGGGGACTATATGTCAGCCCCAGCATTTT.

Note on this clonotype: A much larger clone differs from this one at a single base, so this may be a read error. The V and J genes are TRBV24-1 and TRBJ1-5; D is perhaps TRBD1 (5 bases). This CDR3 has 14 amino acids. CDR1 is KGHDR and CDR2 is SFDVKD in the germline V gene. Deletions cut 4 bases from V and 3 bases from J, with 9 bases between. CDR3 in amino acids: CATSEGGDNQPQHF. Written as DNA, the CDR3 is TGTGCCACCAGTGAAGGAGGGGACAATCAGCCCCAGCATTTT.

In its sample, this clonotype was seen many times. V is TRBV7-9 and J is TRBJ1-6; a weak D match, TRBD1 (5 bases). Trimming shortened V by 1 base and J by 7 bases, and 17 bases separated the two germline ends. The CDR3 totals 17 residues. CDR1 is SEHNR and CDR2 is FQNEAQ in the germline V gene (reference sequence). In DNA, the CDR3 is TGTGCCAGCAGCTTAGGACCCCCGCGACAGAGAAATTCACCCCTCCACTTT. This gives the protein CASSLGPPRQRNSPLHF.

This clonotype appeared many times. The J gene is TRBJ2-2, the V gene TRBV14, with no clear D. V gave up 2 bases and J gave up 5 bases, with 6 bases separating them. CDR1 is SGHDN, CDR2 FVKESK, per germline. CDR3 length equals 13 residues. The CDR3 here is CASSQLRTGELFF. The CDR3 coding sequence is TGTGCCAGCAGCCAATTGCGGACCGGGGAGCTGTTTTTT.

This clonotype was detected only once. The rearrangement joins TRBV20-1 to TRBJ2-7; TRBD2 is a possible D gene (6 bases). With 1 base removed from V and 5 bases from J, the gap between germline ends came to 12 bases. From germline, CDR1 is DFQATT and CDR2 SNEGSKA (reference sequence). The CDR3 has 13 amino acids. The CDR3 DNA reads TGCAGTGCTAGAGTCCCGGGACTTGACGAGCAGTACTTC. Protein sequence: CSARVPGLDEQYF.

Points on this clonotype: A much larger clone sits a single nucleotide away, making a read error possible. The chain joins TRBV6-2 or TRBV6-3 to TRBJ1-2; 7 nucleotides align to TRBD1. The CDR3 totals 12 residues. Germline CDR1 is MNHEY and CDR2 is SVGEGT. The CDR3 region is CASSYGQERNIF. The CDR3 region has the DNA TGTGCCAGCAGTTATGGACAGGAAAGGAACATCTTC.

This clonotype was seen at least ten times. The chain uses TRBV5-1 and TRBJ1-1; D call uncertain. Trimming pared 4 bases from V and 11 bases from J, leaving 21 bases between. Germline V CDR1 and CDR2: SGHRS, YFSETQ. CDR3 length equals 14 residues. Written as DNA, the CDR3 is TGCGCCAGCAGCCCTTCAGGCTCTTTGGGGTCGGCTTTCTTT. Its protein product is CASSPSGSLGSAFF.